This TCR beta chain comes out of a study of blood T cell repertoires in COVID-19 (dated by TCRdb to the early 2020s). Broadly, across the study: Samples covering the acute and convalescent phases of COVID-19 were provided by collaborators in the United States, Italy and Spain. The sample metadata nearly always contained a de-identified subject ID, COVID-19 status, age in years and sex. A freely available public database, intended as a resource for researchers studying the immune response to SARS-CoV-2, is where the repertoires were released. The prospective study material was composed of cDNA or gDNA derived from T cells, B-cell-depleted T cells, or PBMCs. Samples were obtained from the ongoing ImmuneRACE study (first 160 participants) and from some 1,300 subjects provided by 6 global collaborators. Where HLA class I and class II types were available, the types were taken from metadata supplied by the sample provider, not from assay-based typing. The dataset comprised deeply sampled blood TCRbeta repertoires from subjects exposed to, actively infected with, or recovered from COVID-19.

On the study overall, not on this receptor specifically: The quantity of clinical and demographic metadata differed by source and by participant and was supplied without curation.

In the case of this clone: Its specific antigen is unknown. Qualities for individual bases were not recorded, and no much larger clone is one base off.

TCRbeta CDR3 regions were amplified from genomic DNA by means of the immunoSEQ Assay, a bias-controlled multiplex PCR. Under the source paper's analysis protocol: The number of nucleated cells in each sample was estimated by amplification of reference gene primers within the assay. To quantify the absolute abundance of each unique TCRbeta CDR3 rearrangement, sequence reads were collapsed and filtered. Productive Simpson clonality was computed per sample as the square root of Simpson's diversity index over productive rearrangements. TCRdb took over this immuneACCESS table, retaining in-frame rearrangements with V and J assigned. Such tables are incomplete; in checked studies, under half of the missing clones stem from an unresolved V gene, and the remainder is unexplained. V, J and clone size are taken as reported in that table, and D and trimming were inferred from the DNA itself. This sample has hundreds of thousands of clones in its table, and 85% to 90% of those were observed once. 0.95% to 1.3% of the sample goes to the ten largest clones.

Participants in the prospective study were aged about 18 to 90 years, lived in about two dozen United States geographic areas, and enrolled through a virtual design. In the prospective study, participants were assigned to cohorts based on the clinical history participants reported in a screening survey and a study questionnaire. Recovered participants in ImmuneRACE Cohort 3 were defined as having two consecutive negative NP/OP PCR tests, clearance from a healthcare professional, or resolution of symptoms. Each participant in the prospective study had whole blood, serum and a nasopharyngeal or oropharyngeal swab collected by mobile phlebotomists. Over an approximately two-month period, participants in the prospective study had the option of providing additional blood draws and questionnaires. Before DNA extraction, prospective study blood samples were shipped either frozen or at room temperature.

The cysteine opens and the phenylalanine closes a CDR3 of 14 amino acids. CDR3 DNA only is kept here, 42 bases in frame from base 1. For CDR1 and CDR2, the germline V gene (reference sequence) lists LNHDA and SQIVND. V trim: 8 bases; J trim: 0 bases; unmatched bases: 6. The clonotype comes from a man between 25 and 39 years old who had recovered from COVID-19. The V gene is TRBV19 and the J gene is TRBJ1-1, with TRBD1 identical over 7 junction bases. Source material: PBMCs or T cells enriched from blood (not recorded which). This receptor has the CDR3 CASCRQGLNTEAFF. The DNA sequence is TGTGCCAGTTGCAGACAGGGATTGAACACTGAAGCTTTCTTT.